This TCR beta chain was documented in a study of spatial heterogeneity in lung cancer. Study background: Raw-read counts averaged over ten per unique TCR and UMI combination. Study conclusions and caveats: More often at tumor resection than at routine follow-up, ubiquitous expanded tumor TCRs were detected in the blood.

Unique molecular identifiers tagged every individual TCR cDNA molecule. A single record per CDR3 protein comes from TCRdb applying MiXCR to the 5' RACE reads. Of 49,000 or so distinct CDR3 sequences detected, around 11% appear once; the ten largest clones hold 35% to 45%. The sample holds a few counts of this clonotype. The antigen is undetermined. As for time point: sample taken at primary tumor resection. Whole RNA from tumor, nontumor lung or frozen PBMC was sequenced unsorted. The donor group consisted of under 95 patients who had untreated, early-stage non-small cell lung cancer. The CDR3 runs to 14 residues. The germline V and J ends were trimmed by 0 bases and 1 base, with 6 bases remaining between them. CDR1 is SEHNR and CDR2 is FQNEAQ in the germline V gene (reference sequence).

The clonotype was recovered from a female donor with early-stage non-small cell lung cancer. Sequencing was performed on PBMCs, taken at surgery. This chain links TRBV7-9 with TRBJ1-1; D gene uncertain. The CDR3: CASSLAAGNTEAFF. The CDR3 DNA follows: TGTGCCAGCAGCTTAGCGGCGGGGAACACTGAAGCTTTCTTT.